This T cell receptor beta chain is from a study of shared clonotypes between healthy human individuals. On the study more broadly: Aged between 18 and 49, the donors were a couple of women and three men.

General observations from the study: Estimated clonotype richness was generally higher in naive than memory subsets.

Notes on this clone: What it recognizes is unknown.

CDR1 MGHRA and CDR2 YSYEKL come from the germline V gene. V gave up 4 bases and J gave up 0 bases; unmatched junction bases: 5. CDR3 size: 15 residues. The assay was immunoSEQ multiplex PCR, and TCRdb's table has in-frame clones only and misses some. Of roughly 520,000 clones listed, 95% to 96% are singletons. Donors were healthy HIV-negative adults without recently reported acute infections or vaccinations. There were only Caucasian adults among the donors, and all lived in Nashville, Tennessee. The origin of this receptor is a young woman in good health. The chain links TRBV4-1 to TRBJ2-7; 8 positions match TRBD2. The sample consisted of naive CD4+ T cells sorted from blood. Subset: CD45RA+ positively selected. This CDR3 reads CASSRDGTSSYEQYF. CDR3 in DNA: TGCGCCAGCAGCCGAGATGGGACTAGCTCCTACGAGCAGTACTTC.